This T cell receptor (beta chain) derives from a study of graft-versus-host responses after intestinal transplantation (dated by TCRdb to the early 2020s). For the study in its entirety: The transplants that recipients received were multivisceral, liver-intestinal, or isolated intestinal. Of the roughly 26 intestinal transplant recipients enrolled in the cohort, one of whom was a retransplant, a few patients without pretransplant specimens were excluded. After intestinal transplantation, graft-versus-host and host-versus-graft alloreactive T cell clones in the graft, circulation and bone marrow were tracked using bulk TCR-beta CDR3 sequencing. A peak of at least 4% donor T cells among recipient peripheral blood mononuclear cells was the definition used for donor T cell macrochimerism. Alloreactive clones were identified by sequencing pre-transplant mixed lymphocyte reaction products and comparing these products with unstimulated pre-transplant donor and recipient T cells. Anti-thymocyte globulin induction was given to all recipients, followed by maintenance tacrolimus and steroids for 2 to 3 years. Rather than being sequenced by the commercial service, samples from three later patients were sequenced in-house on an Illumina MiSeq and processed with MiXCR. Overall results and qualifications from the work: Early after transplant, peak levels of circulating GvH clones were found to be associated with declines in HvG clones. In the allografts of patients with donor T cell macrochimerism, GvH to HvG T cell clonal ratios were high. GvH clones were detected in recipient bone marrow, and some appeared earlier in ileal mucosa or blood, consistent with an intestinal mucosal origin. The conclusions were limited by the relatively low number and heterogeneity of the intestinal transplant patients.

For this clone: No cognate antigen has been identified for it. One base away there is no much larger clone; base qualities are not given.

The intended sense of this specimen's time point label: cells obtained before transplantation from donor or recipient. CD3+CD4+ and CD3+CD8+ populations were FACS-sorted from unstimulated pre-transplant donor and recipient cells taken from spleen or lymph nodes. Inclusive of the bounding cysteine and phenylalanine, the CDR3 is 19 residues long. CDR3 DNA only is kept here, 57 bases in frame from base 1. V ends up 0 bases short and J 6 bases short, with an unmatched junction base count of 12. CDR1 and CDR2, looked up from the germline V gene, are LGHNA and YNFKEQ. Receptor amplification or capture employed the immunoSEQ multiplex PCR assay. For most patients, genomic DNA was isolated with the Qiagen DNeasy Blood and Tissue Kit and sent frozen to Adaptive Biotechnologies for TCR sequencing. High-throughput TCR-beta CDR3 sequencing of genomic DNA from most patients was performed by Adaptive Biotechnologies. The authors' analysis ran thus. Adaptive's ImmunoSEQ software was the source of the TCR sequencing data for about 18 patients, while a few other patients were processed with MiXCR and VDJtools. CD4 versus CD8 sorting errors were corrected by removing sequences found in both subsets at a frequency ratio below 5:1. Because the origin of CDR3 nucleotide sequences shared between donor and recipient could not be assigned, those sequences were removed. To count as alloreactive, a clone needed at least 2-fold expansion over unstimulated cells and a minimum CFSE-low frequency of 0.002% (template counts) or 0.001% (read counts). Clones detected in sequenced pre-transplant spleen, lymph node, or MLR CFSE-low populations of the donor or recipient were defined as mappable. The cumulative frequency of alloreactive clones was calculated as a percentage of all sequences, weighted by copy number. Sourced from immuneACCESS, this table was stored by TCRdb with only in-frame sequences that have V and J called. A share of the clones is absent; for the studies checked, an unresolved V gene accounts for under half, and the remainder has no known explanation. The V and J calls and clone size are taken from that table; D and trimming were inferred from the DNA. The sample contains 80,000 to 100,000 clones, about 90% of them found a single time. Of the sample, less than 0.08% is held by the ten largest clones.

This sequence uses TRBV4-2 and TRBJ2-3; TRBD2 lines up with 13 middle nucleotides. The specimen was unstimulated CD8+ T cells sorted from spleen or lymph node cells, collected before transplant. The clonotype originates from a human donor who was the organ donor for an intestinal transplant. The DNA sequence reads TGTGCCAGCAGCCAAGAAGGGCTTATACTAGCGGGAGGGGGGGATACGCAGTATTTT. Translation gives CASSQEGLILAGGGDTQYF.